The rows below give T cell receptor beta chains drawn from one sample of a study of blood T cell repertoires in COVID-19. The protocol was immunoSEQ multiplex PCR, while the TCRdb copy is restricted to in-frame clones and leaves out a portion. The sample includes 160,000 or so clones, 70% to 90% of them seen just once. Sequencing was performed on peripheral blood. All receptors come from a woman aged 65 to 85 with acute or convalescent COVID-19. Both conserved end residues are part of each CDR3. A D gene is named only where the DNA matches it firmly. Rows may omit the clone size; those that give it use once, few, many or a size class.

once	TRBJ1-5	TRBD1	TRBV24-1	CATSGRGQDNQPQHF	TGTGCCACCAGTGGGAGGGGACAGGACAATCAGCCCCAGCATTTT
NA	TRBJ2-2	TRBD2	TRBV19	CASSLLRGLARSNTGELFF	TGTGCCAGTAGCCTCCTCCGGGGACTAGCGCGCTCGAACACCGGGGAGCTGTTTTTT
NA	TRBJ1-2	TRBD1	TRBV5-6	CASKEDRLYGYTF	TGTGCCAGCAAAGAGGACAGGTTATATGGCTACACCTTC
NA	TRBJ2-7	TRBD1	TRBV7-8	CASSPRLGQGGGSSYEQYF	TGTGCCAGCAGCCCCCGACTAGGACAGGGTGGGGGGAGCTCCTACGAGCAGTACTTC
NA	TRBJ1-5	NA	TRBV19	CASRFQYLNQPQHF	TGTGCCAGTAGGTTTCAGTACCTCAATCAGCCCCAGCATTTT
once	TRBJ2-5	TRBD2	TRBV6-1	CASSERLAGGLGKETQYF	TGTGCCAGCAGTGAACGCCTAGCGGGGGGCTTGGGGAAAGAGACCCAGTACTTC
NA	TRBJ1-1	NA	TRBV4-2	CASSQAGNRATSEAFF	TGTGCCAGCAGCCAAGCAGGGAACAGGGCAACGTCTGAAGCTTTCTTT
NA	TRBJ2-3	TRBD2	TRBV7-2	CASAGGDVTDTQYF	TGTGCCAGCGCTGGGGGGGACGTGACAGATACGCAGTATTTT
once	TRBJ2-1	NA	TRBV19	CASSIIGMGRESSYNEQFF	TGTGCCAGTAGTATAATAGGGATGGGAAGGGAGAGCTCCTACAATGAGCAGTTCTTC
NA	TRBJ1-3	TRBD1	TRBV5-1	CASSEGTGSSTIYF	TGCGCCAGCAGCGAAGGGACAGGGAGCTCCACCATATATTTT
NA	TRBJ1-2	TRBD1	TRBV6-5	CASSYRGTGQYGYTF	TGTGCCAGCAGTTATCGGGGGACAGGCCAATATGGCTACACCTTC
NA	TRBJ1-2	NA	TRBV27	CASSSSSGAYGYTF	TGTGCCAGCAGCTCCTCCTCGGGTGCCTATGGCTACACCTTC
NA	TRBJ1-6	TRBD1	TRBV10-3	CAISLRQGDSPLHF	TGTGCCATCAGCCTAAGACAGGGGGATTCACCCCTCCACTTT
NA	TRBJ2-3	NA	TRBV4-3	CASSLEGNTDTQYF	TGCGCCAGCAGCCTCGAGGGAAACACAGATACGCAGTATTTT
NA	TRBJ1-6	NA	TRBV6-5	CASRRENNSPLHF	TGTGCCAGCAGAAGAGAGAATAATTCACCCCTCCACTTT
NA	TRBJ1-2	NA	TRBV5-8	CASSYALRGLGPYGYTF	TGTGCCAGCAGCTATGCCCTCCGGGGTCTTGGACCCTATGGCTACACCTTC
NA	TRBJ1-6	TRBD1	TRBV19	CASSIESRGYNSPLHF	TGTGCCAGTAGTATAGAGTCCAGGGGGTATAATTCACCCCTCCACTTT
NA	TRBJ2-7	TRBD1	TRBV5-1	CASRRPGQGIHEQYF	TGCGCCAGCAGACGGCCGGGACAGGGCATCCACGAGCAGTACTTC
NA	TRBJ1-2	TRBD1	TRBV4-3	CASSHPGQGDYGYTF	TGCGCCAGCAGCCACCCGGGACAGGGGGACTATGGCTACACCTTC
NA	TRBJ1-6	NA	TRBV7-9	CASSLLGAQSPLHF	TGTGCCAGCAGCTTACTTGGGGCTCAATCACCCCTCCACTTT
NA	TRBJ2-1	TRBD2	TRBV27	CASNSGVGQFF	TGTGCCAGCAATAGCGGGGTTGGTCAGTTCTTC
NA	TRBJ2-3	NA	TRBV19	CASSIQGYTDTQYF	TGTGCCAGTAGTATTCAGGGCTACACAGATACGCAGTATTTT
NA	TRBJ2-1	NA	TRBV7-3	CASSLRGGTGVNEQFF	TGTGCCAGCAGCTTAAGGGGCGGGACTGGGGTTAATGAGCAGTTCTTC
NA	TRBJ1-1	NA	TRBV19	CASSAGSVADTEAFF	TGTGCCAGTAGTGCGGGATCGGTCGCGGACACTGAAGCTTTCTTT
NA	TRBJ1-2	TRBD1	TRBV7-9	CASSLIRQGLYGYTF	TGTGCCAGCAGCCTAATTCGACAGGGATTATATGGCTACACCTTC
few	TRBJ1-2	TRBD1	TRBV2	CASGLSWTGGYTF	TGTGCCAGCGGCCTCTCTTGGACAGGCGGCTACACCTTC
NA	TRBJ2-1	TRBD1	TRBV18	CASSAQGNEQFF	TGTGCCAGCTCAGCACAGGGGAATGAGCAGTTCTTC
NA	TRBJ1-5	NA	TRBV6-5	CASRWGGRRNQPQHF	TGTGCCAGCAGATGGGGGGGCAGGCGCAATCAGCCCCAGCATTTT
NA	TRBJ1-5	NA	TRBV5-8	CASSGWSGGARNAQPQHF	TGTGCCAGCAGCGGCTGGTCTGGGGGGGCCCGGAATGCTCAGCCCCAGCATTTT
once	TRBJ1-2	TRBD1	TRBV5-4	CASSSRPGQGAYGYTF	TGTGCCAGCAGTTCGAGGCCGGGACAGGGGGCGTATGGCTACACCTTC
NA	TRBJ1-1	NA	TRBV28	CASSTNTEAFF	TGTGCCAGCAGCACAAACACTGAAGCTTTCTTT
NA	TRBJ2-6	NA	TRBV5-1	CASSLLSGIGANVLTF	TGCGCCAGCAGCTTGCTGTCAGGGATTGGGGCCAACGTCCTGACTTTC
NA	TRBJ1-6	NA	TRBV2	CASSEVFGGSSYNSPLHF	TGTGCCAGCAGTGAAGTGTTTGGAGGGAGCTCCTATAATTCACCCCTCCACTTT
NA	TRBJ2-1	NA	TRBV6-5	CASSYSQGRPNEQFF	TGTGCCAGCAGTTATTCACAGGGCCGTCCCAATGAGCAGTTCTTC
NA	TRBJ2-2	NA	TRBV28	CASSLMTSSANTGELFF	TGTGCCAGCAGTTTGATGACATCCTCCGCGAACACCGGGGAGCTGTTTTTT
NA	TRBJ1-1	NA	TRBV7-9	CASSLTEMNTEAFF	TGTGCCAGCAGCTTGACAGAGATGAACACTGAAGCTTTCTTT
NA	TRBJ2-3	NA	TRBV20-1	CSARDERTQYF	TGCAGTGCTAGAGATGAGCGGACGCAGTATTTT
few	TRBJ1-1	TRBD1	TRBV5-6	CASSLVGTGGIPNTEAFF	TGTGCCAGCAGCTTGGTCGGAACAGGGGGCATCCCGAACACTGAAGCTTTCTTT
NA	TRBJ1-5	TRBD1	TRBV15	CATSRPARTGSDQPQHF	TGTGCCACCAGCAGACCTGCTCGGACAGGGTCAGATCAGCCCCAGCATTTT
NA	TRBJ1-1	NA	TRBV29-1	CSVVTGGNTEAFF	TGCAGCGTGGTGACCGGGGGGAATACTGAAGCTTTCTTT
NA	TRBJ2-7	TRBD1	TRBV19	CASSIGPGGSYEQYF	TGTGCCAGTAGTATAGGGCCAGGGGGCTCCTACGAGCAGTACTTC
few	TRBJ1-6	TRBD1	TRBV28	CASRPGQGVYNSPLHF	TGTGCCAGCCGACCAGGACAGGGGGTCTATAATTCACCCCTCCACTTT
few	TRBJ1-2	TRBD1	TRBV28	CASSFHRAGGNYGYTF	TGTGCCAGCAGTTTCCATAGGGCAGGGGGTAACTATGGCTACACCTTC
NA	TRBJ2-3	NA	TRBV2	CASSERGRADTQYF	TGTGCCAGCAGTGAAAGAGGCAGAGCAGATACGCAGTATTTT
NA	TRBJ1-2	NA	TRBV7-6	CASSLEVGGGYTF	TGTGCCAGCAGCTTAGAGGTTGGAGGTGGCTACACCTTC
few	TRBJ1-2	TRBD1	TRBV2	CASSYDRGYGYTF	TGTGCCAGCAGCTATGACAGGGGGTATGGCTACACCTTC
NA	TRBJ2-7	TRBD2	TRBV4-1	CASSQVGAGDAYEQYF	TGCGCCAGCAGCCAAGTGGGAGCGGGGGATGCCTACGAGCAGTACTTC
NA	TRBJ1-2	NA	TRBV9	CASSASTVINYGYTF	TGTGCCAGCAGCGCCTCGACAGTTATCAACTATGGCTACACCTTC
once	TRBJ1-5	NA	TRBV18	CASSPGSGDQPQHF	TGTGCCAGCTCGCCGGGCTCGGGAGACCAGCCCCAGCATTTT